These 5 T cell receptor beta chains share one sample of origin, sequenced in a study of cytomegalovirus exposure and HLA in healthy donors. Researchers ran the PCR with 60 Vbeta and 13 Jbeta primers. Assay used: immunoSEQ multiplex PCR; TCRdb lists only in-frame clones, some missing. This table has 250,000 or so clones, around 90% appearing once. Material for sequencing was PBMCs. The receptors stem from a girl between 2 and 10 years old in good health and CMV-seronegative.

J is TRBJ2-2 and V is TRBV7-6; 9 bases are a match to TRBD2. Germline V gives CDR1 SGHVS, CDR2 FNYEAQ. The CDR3 sequence is 16 residues long. Unmatched junction bases numbered 5, after V lost 1 base and J lost 5 bases. The CDR3 loop reads CASSLGGTSSTGELFF. CDR3 DNA sequence: TGTGCCAGCAGCTTAGGCGGGACTAGCAGTACCGGGGAGCTGTTTTTT.

V and J are TRBV11-2 and TRBJ2-3; D not resolved. Germline lookup yields CDR1 SGHAT and CDR2 FQNNGV. The CDR3 runs 12 residues. Trimming took off 1 base at V and 3 bases at J, with 2 bases between the two ends. The CDR3 DNA is TGTGCCAGCAGCTTAGCAACAGATACGCAGTATTTT. Translation gives CASSLATDTQYF.

Remarks on this clone: An end of the junction does not agree with germline; a read error may underlie this. The chain combines TRBV30 with TRBJ2-7, with D possibly TRBD2 on 5 matching bases. Germline CDR1 GTSNPN, CDR2 SVGIG (reference sequence). The CDR3 is 13 residues long. As DNA, the CDR3 is TGTGCCTGGTCCCAGCGGACCTCCTCCGAGCAGTACTTC. Its translation is CAWSQRTSSEQYF.

The J gene is TRBJ2-7, the V gene TRBV6-5, with D unclear. V shed 11 bases and J shed 0 bases, with 17 bases lying between them. The germline CDR1 and CDR2 sequences are MNHEY and SVGAGI. The CDR3 loop spans 14 amino acids. CDR3 amino acids: CASTRTRSSYEQYF. In DNA, the CDR3 is TGTGCCTCTACACGTACCCGGAGCTCCTACGAGCAGTACTTC.

This clone was observed once. The gene calls are TRBV28 and TRBJ2-2; D possibly corresponds to TRBD1 (5 bases). CDR3 length: 16 residues. Germline loops: CDR1 MDHEN, CDR2 SYDVKM. V was trimmed by 5 bases and J by 6 bases, leaving 19 bases between them. The CDR3 DNA reads TGTGCCAGCAGTGCTACGGGCCCCTTGGGGCCCGGGGAGCTGTTTTTT. It encodes CASSATGPLGPGELFF.